This record covers a single TCR beta chain. The sample comes from a study of blood T cell repertoires in COVID-19. Study details: Acute-phase and convalescent COVID-19 samples originated in the United States, Italy and Spain. Sources were T cells, B-cell-depleted T cells, or PBMCs; the material itself was cDNA or gDNA.

In the authors' workflow: Estimation of nucleated cell counts relied on the amplification of reference gene primers. The assay was immunoSEQ multiplex PCR, and TCRdb's table has in-frame clones only and misses some. V, J and clone size derive from that table, while D and trimming were established from the DNA sequence. The repertoire includes under 350,000 clones, around 90% of them detected once, and less than 2.5% sits in the top ten. The CDR3 runs 14 residues. The V gene's germline CDR1 is LNHDA and CDR2 SQIVND (reference sequence). V was pared by 5 bases and J by 10 bases, with 6 bases of the junction left unmatched.

What was sequenced was peripheral blood. This chain links TRBV19 with TRBJ1-6, with TRBD1 matching 9 bases. The clonotype was recovered from a man aged 50 to 60 with acute or convalescent COVID-19. This CDR3 is CASSRDREGSPLHF. The CDR3 nucleotides are TGTGCCAGTAGTCGGGACAGGGAAGGATCACCCCTCCACTTT.